This T cell receptor beta chain was recorded in a study of OX40 agonist ivuxolimab in advanced cancers. Germline lookup yields CDR1 LNHDA and CDR2 SQIVND (reference sequence). This CDR3 is 15 amino acids long. V lost 2 bases and J 0 bases, leaving 11 bases between the germline ends. Some clones are missing from TCRdb's copy, which holds only in-frame ones; the method was immunoSEQ multiplex PCR. The sample contains 45,000 to 60,000 clones, 87% of which appear only once. V gene TRBV19 combines with J gene TRBJ2-7; TRBD1 or TRBD2 may be the D gene (5 bases each). Source: CD4+ or CD8+ T cells sorted from blood, taken in a trial of the OX40 agonist ivuxolimab. The sequence derives from an adult with an advanced solid tumor such as melanoma, head and neck, liver or kidney cancer. The CDR3, as DNA: TGTGCCAGTAGTATAACCCGGGACCTCTCCTACGAGCAGTACTTC. Translating it yields CASSITRDLSYEQYF.